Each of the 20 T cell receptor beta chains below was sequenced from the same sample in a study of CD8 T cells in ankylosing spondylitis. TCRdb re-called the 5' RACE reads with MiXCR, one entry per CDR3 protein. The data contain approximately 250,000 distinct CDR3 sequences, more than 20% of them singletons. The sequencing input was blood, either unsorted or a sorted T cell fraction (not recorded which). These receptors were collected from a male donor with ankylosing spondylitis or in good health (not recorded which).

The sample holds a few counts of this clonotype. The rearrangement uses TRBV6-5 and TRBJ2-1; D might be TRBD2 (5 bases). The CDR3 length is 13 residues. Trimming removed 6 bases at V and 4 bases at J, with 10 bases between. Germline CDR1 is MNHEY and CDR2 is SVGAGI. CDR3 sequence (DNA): TGTGCCAGCAGCTCGAGGAGGTACAATGAGCAGTTCTTC. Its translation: CASSSRRYNEQFF.

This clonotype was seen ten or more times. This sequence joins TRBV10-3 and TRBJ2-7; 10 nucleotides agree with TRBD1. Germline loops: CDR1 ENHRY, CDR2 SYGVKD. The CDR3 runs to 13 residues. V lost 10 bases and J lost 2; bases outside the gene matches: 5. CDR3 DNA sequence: TGTGCCACCAGGACAGGGGGGACCTACGAGCAGTACTTC. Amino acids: CATRTGGTYEQYF.

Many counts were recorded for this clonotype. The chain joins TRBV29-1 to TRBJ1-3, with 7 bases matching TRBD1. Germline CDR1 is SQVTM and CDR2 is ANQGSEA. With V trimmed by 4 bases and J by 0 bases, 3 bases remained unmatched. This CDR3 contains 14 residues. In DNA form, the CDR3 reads TGCAGCGTTGTTCAGGGGGACTCTGGAAACACCATATATTTT. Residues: CSVVQGDSGNTIYF.

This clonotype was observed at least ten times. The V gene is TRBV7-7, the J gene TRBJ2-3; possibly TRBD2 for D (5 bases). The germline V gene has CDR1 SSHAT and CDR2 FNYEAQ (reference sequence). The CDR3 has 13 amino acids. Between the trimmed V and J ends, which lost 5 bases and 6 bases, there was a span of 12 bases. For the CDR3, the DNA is TGTGCCAGCAGCGATACTACGGGGGATACGCAGTATTTT. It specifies CASSDTTGDTQYF.

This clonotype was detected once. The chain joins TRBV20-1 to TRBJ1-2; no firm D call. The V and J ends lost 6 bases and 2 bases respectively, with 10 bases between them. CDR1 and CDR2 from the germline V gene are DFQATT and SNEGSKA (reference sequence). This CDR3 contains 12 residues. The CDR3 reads CSAEWQNYGYTF. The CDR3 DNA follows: TGCAGTGCCGAGTGGCAGAACTATGGCTACACCTTC.

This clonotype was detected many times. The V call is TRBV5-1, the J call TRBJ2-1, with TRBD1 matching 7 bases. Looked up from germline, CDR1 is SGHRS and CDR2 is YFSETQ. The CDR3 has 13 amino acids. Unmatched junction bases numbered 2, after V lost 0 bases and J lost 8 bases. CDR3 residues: CASSLGQGYEQFF. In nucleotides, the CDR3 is TGCGCCAGCAGCTTGGGACAGGGCTATGAGCAGTTCTTC. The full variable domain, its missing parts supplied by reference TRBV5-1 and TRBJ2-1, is KAGVTQTPRYLIKTRGQQVTLSCSPISGHRSVSWYQQTPGQGLQFLFEYFSETQRNKGNFPGRFSGRQFSNSRSEMNVSTLELGDSALYLCASSLGQGYEQFFGPGTRLTVL.

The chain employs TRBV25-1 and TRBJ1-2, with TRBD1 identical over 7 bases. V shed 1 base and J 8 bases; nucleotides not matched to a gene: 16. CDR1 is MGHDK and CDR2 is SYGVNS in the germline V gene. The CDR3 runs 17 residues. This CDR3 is CASSESKGASVREGYTF. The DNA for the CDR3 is TGTGCCAGCAGTGAATCAAAGGGGGCAAGCGTCCGTGAGGGCTACACCTTC.

CDR3 DNA sequence: TGCAGTGCAGGGCCCCCAGTTGCCCAGTACTTC. Protein: CSAGPPVAQYF. V gene TRBV20-1 combines with J gene TRBJ2-5; the D is unclear. Trimming removed 6 bases at V and 9 bases at J, with 14 bases between. Germline CDR1 DFQATT, CDR2 SNEGSKA (reference sequence). The CDR3 has 11 residues.

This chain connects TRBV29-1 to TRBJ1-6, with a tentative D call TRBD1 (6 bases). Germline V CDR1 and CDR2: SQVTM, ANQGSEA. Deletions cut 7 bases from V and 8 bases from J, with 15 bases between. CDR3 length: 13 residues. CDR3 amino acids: CSAQTGGDSPLHF. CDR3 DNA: TGCAGCGCCCAAACCGGGGGCGATTCACCCCTCCACTTT.

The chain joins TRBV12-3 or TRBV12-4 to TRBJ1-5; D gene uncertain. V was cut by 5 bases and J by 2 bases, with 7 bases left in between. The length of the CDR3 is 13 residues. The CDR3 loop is CASSKLGNQPQHF. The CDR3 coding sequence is TGTGCCAGCAGTAAATTAGGCAATCAGCCCCAGCATTTT.

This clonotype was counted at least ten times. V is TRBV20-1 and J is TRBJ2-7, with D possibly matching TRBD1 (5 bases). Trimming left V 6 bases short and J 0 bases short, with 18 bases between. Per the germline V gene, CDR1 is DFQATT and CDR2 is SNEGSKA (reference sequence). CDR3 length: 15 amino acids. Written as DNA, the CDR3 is TGCAGTGCGGATCTTACAGGTCGTAGCTCCTACGAGCAGTACTTC. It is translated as CSADLTGRSSYEQYF.

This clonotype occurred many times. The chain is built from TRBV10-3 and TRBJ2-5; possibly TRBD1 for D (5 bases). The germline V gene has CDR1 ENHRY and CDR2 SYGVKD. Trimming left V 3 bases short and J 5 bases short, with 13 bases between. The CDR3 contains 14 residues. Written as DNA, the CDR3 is TGTGCCATCAGTGATTCACAGGTCCGGGAGACCCAGTACTTC. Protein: CAISDSQVRETQYF.

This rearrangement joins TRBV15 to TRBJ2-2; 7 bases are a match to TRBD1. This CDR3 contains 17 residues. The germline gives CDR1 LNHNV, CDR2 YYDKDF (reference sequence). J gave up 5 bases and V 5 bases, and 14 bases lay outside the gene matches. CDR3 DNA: TGTGCCACCAGCGCCCAATTACAGGGGTCGGGGACCGGGGAGCTGTTTTTT. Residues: CATSAQLQGSGTGELFF.

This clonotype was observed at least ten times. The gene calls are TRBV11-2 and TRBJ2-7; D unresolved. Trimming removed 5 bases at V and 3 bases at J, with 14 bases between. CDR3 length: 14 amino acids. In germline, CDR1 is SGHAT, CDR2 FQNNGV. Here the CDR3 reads CASSSRVNYYEQYF. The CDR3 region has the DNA TGTGCCAGCAGCAGTCGGGTGAACTACTACGAGCAGTACTTC.

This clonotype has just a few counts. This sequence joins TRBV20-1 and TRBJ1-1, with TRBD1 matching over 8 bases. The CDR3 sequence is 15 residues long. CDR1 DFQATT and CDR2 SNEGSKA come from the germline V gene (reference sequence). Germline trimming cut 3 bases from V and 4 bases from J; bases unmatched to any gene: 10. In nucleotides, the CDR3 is TGCAGTGCTAGCAACTCTAAAACAGGGGGCACTGAAGCTTTCTTT. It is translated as CSASNSKTGGTEAFF.

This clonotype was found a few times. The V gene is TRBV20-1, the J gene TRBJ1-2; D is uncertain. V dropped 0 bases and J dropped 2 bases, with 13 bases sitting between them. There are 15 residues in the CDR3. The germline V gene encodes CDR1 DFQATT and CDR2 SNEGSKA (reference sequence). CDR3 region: CSARDFVDGNYGYTF. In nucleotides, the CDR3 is TGCAGTGCTAGAGATTTTGTGGACGGAAACTATGGCTACACCTTC.

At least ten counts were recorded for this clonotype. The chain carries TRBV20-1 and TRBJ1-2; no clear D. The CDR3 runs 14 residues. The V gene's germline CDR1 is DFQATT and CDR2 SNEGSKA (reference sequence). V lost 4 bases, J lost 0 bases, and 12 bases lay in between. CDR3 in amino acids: CSANSATANYGYTF. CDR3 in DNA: TGCAGTGCTAATTCTGCGACCGCTAACTATGGCTACACCTTC.

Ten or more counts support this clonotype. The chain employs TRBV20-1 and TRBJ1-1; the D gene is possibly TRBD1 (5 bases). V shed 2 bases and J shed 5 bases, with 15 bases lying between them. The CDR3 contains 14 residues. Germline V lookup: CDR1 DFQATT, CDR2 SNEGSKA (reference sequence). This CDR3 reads CSARSGQGRTEAFF. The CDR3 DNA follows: TGCAGTGCTAGATCGGGTCAGGGACGGACTGAAGCTTTCTTT.

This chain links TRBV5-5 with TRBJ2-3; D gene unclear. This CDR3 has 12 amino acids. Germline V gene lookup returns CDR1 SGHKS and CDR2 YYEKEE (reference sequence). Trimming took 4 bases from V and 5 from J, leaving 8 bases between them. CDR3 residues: CASSPTGDTQYF. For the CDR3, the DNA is TGTGCCAGCAGCCCGACTGGAGATACGCAGTATTTT.

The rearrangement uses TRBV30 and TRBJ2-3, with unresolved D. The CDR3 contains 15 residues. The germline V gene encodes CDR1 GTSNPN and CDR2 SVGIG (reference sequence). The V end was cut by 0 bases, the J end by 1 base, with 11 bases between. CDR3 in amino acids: CAWSVGGVGTDTQYF. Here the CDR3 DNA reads TGTGCCTGGAGTGTTGGTGGAGTAGGCACAGATACGCAGTATTTT. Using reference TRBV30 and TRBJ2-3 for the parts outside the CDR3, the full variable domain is SQTIHQWPATLVQPVGSPLSLECTVEGTSNPNLYWYRQAAGRGLQLLFYSVGIGQISSEVPQNLSASRPQDRQFILSSKKLLLSDSGFYLCAWSVGGVGTDTQYFGPGTRLTVL.